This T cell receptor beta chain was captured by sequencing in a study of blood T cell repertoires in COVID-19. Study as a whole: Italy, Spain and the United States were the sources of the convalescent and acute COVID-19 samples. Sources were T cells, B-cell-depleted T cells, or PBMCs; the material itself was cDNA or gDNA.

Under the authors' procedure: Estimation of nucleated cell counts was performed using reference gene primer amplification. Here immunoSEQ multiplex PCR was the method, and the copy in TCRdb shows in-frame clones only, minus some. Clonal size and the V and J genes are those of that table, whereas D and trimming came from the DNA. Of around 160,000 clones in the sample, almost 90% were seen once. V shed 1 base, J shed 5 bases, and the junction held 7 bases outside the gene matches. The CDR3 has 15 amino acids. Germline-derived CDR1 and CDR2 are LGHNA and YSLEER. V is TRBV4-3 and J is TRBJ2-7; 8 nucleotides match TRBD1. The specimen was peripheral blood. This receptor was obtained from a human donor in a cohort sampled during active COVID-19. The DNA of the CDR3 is TGCGCCAGCAGCCAAGGGACAGGGAGGTTGAACGAGCAGTACTTC. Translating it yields CASSQGTGRLNEQYF.